The next 6 T cell receptor beta chains were all read from a single sample in a study of blood T cell repertoires in COVID-19. Clones were sequenced by immunoSEQ multiplex PCR, and TCRdb holds only the in-frame ones, with some missing. This sample yields roughly 440,000 clones, of which about 91% are seen a single time; around 12% belongs to the top ten. Sequenced material: peripheral blood. The receptors were sampled from a woman aged 50 to 60 with COVID-19, enrolled during active disease.

The V gene is TRBV30, the J gene TRBJ1-1; D is ambiguous. V was shortened by 0 bases and J by 7 bases, with 6 bases between the two germline ends. This CDR3 spans 11 amino acids. CDR1 is GTSNPN, CDR2 SVGIG, per germline (reference sequence). CDR3 in DNA: TGTGCCTGGAGTGTACACAGTGAAGCTTTCTTT. Translated, it gives CAWSVHSEAFF.

This clone was observed a single time. This chain connects TRBV30 to TRBJ2-5; D is perhaps TRBD2 (5 bases). The germline V gene has CDR1 GTSNPN and CDR2 SVGIG (reference sequence). V was trimmed by 0 bases and J by 5 bases, leaving 13 bases between them. The CDR3 extends over 14 amino acids. CDR3 protein: CAWSVGLATETQYF. The CDR3 nucleotides read TGTGCCTGGAGTGTAGGCCTAGCTACCGAGACCCAGTACTTC.

This clone was found many times. The genes are TRBV19 and TRBJ1-5; D unclear. The V and J ends lost 1 base and 5 bases respectively, with 18 bases between them. The CDR3 contains 17 residues. CDR1 LNHDA and CDR2 SQIVND come from the germline V gene (reference sequence). DNA for the CDR3: TGTGCCAGTAGTATAGGTACGGACTCACAAGGATATCAGCCCCAGCATTTT. Translating gives CASSIGTDSQGYQPQHF.

The chain employs TRBV6-6 and TRBJ2-1; TRBD2 matches 7 bases. Germline V CDR1 and CDR2: MNHNY, SVGAGI (reference sequence). J gave up 5 bases and V 5 bases, and 9 bases lay outside the gene matches. CDR3 length equals 15 residues. The CDR3 sequence: CASSPGGGQDNEQFF. CDR3 in DNA: TGTGCCAGCAGTCCGGGAGGTGGGCAGGACAATGAGCAGTTCTTC.

This chain uses TRBV4-2 with TRBJ2-1; 10 bases agree with TRBD2. There are 17 residues in the CDR3. Germline V CDR1 and CDR2: LGHNA, YNFKEQ. With V trimmed by 4 bases and J by 0 bases, 6 bases remained unmatched. In DNA form, the CDR3 reads TGTGCCAGCAGCCCCCATCCTAGCGGGGGCTCCTACAATGAGCAGTTCTTC. It translates to CASSPHPSGGSYNEQFF.

J is TRBJ2-7 and V is TRBV11-2; weak D call: TRBD1 (6 bases). V was trimmed by 4 bases and J by 3 bases, leaving 13 bases between them. The CDR3 loop spans 14 amino acids. Germline loops: CDR1 SGHAT, CDR2 FQNNGV. The CDR3 here is CASSSVGHFYEQYF. The CDR3 DNA reads as TGTGCCAGCAGCTCTGTGGGACACTTCTACGAGCAGTACTTC.